The text below deals with one TCR beta chain. Its specificity is unknown. V was cut by 5 bases and J by 7 bases, with 17 bases left in between. This CDR3 has 14 amino acids. In germline, CDR1 is SGHDT, CDR2 YYEEEE. Three rounds of nested PCR, following a modified ARM-PCR protocol, produced the TCRbeta library. TCRdb used MiXCR to reprocess the multiplex PCR reads, holding one entry per CDR3 protein. This sample has approximately 120,000 distinct CDR3 sequences; 60% to 70% occur once, and the top ten carry over 10%. The data were taken from a study of tumor and adjacent non-tumor tissue in lung cancer. Study-wide background: The cohort had under 15 adenocarcinoma, a couple of squamous cell and 1 small cell patients. Study observations and caveats: Significantly higher TCR diversity was found in tumor than normal lung. Higher tumor TCR diversity was associated with shorter survival. Tumor repertoires had a smaller top 100 clone share than normal lung.

RNA was extracted from bulk tissue without any cell sorting. Material: lung tumor tissue. This TCR derives from a man in his thirties or forties with non-small cell lung cancer. The chain is built from TRBV5-6 and TRBJ2-3; D perhaps matches TRBD1 (6 bases). The CDR3 nucleotides read TGTGCCAGCAGTATATGGACAGCTCTAAATACGCAGTATTTT. Amino acids: CASSIWTALNTQYF.